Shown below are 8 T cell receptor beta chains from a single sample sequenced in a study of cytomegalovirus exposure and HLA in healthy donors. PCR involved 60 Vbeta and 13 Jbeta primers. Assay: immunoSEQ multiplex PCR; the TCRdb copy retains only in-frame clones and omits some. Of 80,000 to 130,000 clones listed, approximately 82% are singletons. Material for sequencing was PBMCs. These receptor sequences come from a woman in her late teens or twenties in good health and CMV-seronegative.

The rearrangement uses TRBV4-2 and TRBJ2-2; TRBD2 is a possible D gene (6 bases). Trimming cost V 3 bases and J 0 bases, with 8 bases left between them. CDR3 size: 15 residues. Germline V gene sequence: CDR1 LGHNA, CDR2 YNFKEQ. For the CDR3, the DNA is TGTGCCAGCAGCCAGGGGGGATCGAACACCGGGGAGCTGTTTTTT. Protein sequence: CASSQGGSNTGELFF.

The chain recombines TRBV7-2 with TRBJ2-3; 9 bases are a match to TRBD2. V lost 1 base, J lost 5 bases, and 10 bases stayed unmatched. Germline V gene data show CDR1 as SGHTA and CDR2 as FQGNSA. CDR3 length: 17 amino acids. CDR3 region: CASSLDPAGGLGDTQYF. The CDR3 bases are TGTGCCAGCAGCTTAGATCCGGCGGGGGGGCTGGGAGATACGCAGTATTTT.

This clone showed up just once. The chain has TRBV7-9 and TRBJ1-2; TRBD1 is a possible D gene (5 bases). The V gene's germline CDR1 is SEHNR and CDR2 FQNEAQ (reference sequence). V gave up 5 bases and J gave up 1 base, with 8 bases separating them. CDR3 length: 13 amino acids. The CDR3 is CASSADINYGYTF. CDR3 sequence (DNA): TGTGCCAGCAGCGCGGACATTAACTATGGCTACACCTTC.

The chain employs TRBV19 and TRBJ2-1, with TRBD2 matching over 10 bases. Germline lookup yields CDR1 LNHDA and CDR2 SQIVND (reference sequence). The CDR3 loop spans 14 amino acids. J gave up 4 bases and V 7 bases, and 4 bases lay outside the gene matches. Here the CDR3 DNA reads TGTGCCAGTAAGCTAGCGGGAGTTTACAATGAGCAGTTCTTC. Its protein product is CASKLAGVYNEQFF.

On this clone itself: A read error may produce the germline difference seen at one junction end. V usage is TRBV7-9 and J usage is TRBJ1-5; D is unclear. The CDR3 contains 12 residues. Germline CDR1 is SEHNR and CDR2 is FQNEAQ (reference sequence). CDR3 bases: TGTTCCAGCAGCTCCTCGGGACAGCCCCAGCATTTT. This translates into CSSSSSGQPQHF.

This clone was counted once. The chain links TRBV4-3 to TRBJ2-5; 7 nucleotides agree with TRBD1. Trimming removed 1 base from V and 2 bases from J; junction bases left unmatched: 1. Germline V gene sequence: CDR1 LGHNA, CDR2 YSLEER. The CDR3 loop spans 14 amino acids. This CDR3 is CASSQVQGQETQYF. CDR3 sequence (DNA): TGCGCCAGCAGCCAAGTACAGGGGCAAGAGACCCAGTACTTC.

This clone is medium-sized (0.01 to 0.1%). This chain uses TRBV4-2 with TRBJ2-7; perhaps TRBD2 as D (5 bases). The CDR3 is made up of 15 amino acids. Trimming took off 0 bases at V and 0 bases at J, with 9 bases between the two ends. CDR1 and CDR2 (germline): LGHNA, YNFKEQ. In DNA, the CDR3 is TGTGCCAGCAGCCAAGAAGGTGGGAGCTCCTACGAGCAGTACTTC. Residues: CASSQEGGSSYEQYF.

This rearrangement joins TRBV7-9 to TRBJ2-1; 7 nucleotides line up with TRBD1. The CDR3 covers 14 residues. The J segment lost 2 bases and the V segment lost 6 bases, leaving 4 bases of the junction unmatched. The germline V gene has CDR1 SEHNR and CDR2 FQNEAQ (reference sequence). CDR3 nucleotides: TGTGCCAGCAGTCGGGACAGAACCTACAATGAGCAGTTCTTC. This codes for CASSRDRTYNEQFF. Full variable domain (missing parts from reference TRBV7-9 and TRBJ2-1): DTGVSQNPRHKITKRGQNVTFRCDPISEHNRLYWYRQTLGQGPEFLTYFQNEAQLEKSRLLSDRFSAERPKGSFSTLEIQRTEQGDSAMYLCASSRDRTYNEQFFGPGTRLTVL.